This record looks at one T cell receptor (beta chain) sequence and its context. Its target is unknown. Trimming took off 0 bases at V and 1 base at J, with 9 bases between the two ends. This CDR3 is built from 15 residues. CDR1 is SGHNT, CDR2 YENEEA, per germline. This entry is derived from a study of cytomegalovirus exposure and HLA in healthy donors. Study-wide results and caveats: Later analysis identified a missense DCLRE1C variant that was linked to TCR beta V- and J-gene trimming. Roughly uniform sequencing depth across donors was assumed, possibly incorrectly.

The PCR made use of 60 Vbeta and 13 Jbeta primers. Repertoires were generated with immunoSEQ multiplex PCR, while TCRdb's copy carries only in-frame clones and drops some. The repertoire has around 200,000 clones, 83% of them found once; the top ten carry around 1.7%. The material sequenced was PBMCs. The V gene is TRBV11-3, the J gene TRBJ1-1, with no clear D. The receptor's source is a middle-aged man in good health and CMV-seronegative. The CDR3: CASSLEGRGNTEAFF. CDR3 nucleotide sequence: TGTGCCAGCAGCTTAGAAGGCCGGGGGAACACTGAAGCTTTCTTT.